The clone carrying this T cell receptor (beta chain) showed up just a few times. Its target is unknown. This entry is derived from a study of post-analysis software for immune sequencing data. The CDR3 runs to 16 residues. Germline V gene sequence: CDR1 SGHRS, CDR2 YFSETQ. With 4 bases clipped from V and 9 bases from J, the junction kept 15 bases outside the gene matches. Study results and caveats: The study found TRBV5-6, TRBV5-1 and TRBV20-1 among five or six TRBV segments more frequent in patients than controls.

Sequencing libraries made from TCR beta cDNA carried unique molecular identifiers. cDNA molecules numbering 400,000 to 550,000 came from roughly 1 to 10 million T cells. TCRdb reprocessed the PCR reads with MiXCR, giving one entry per CDR3 protein. The sample consists of about 540,000 distinct CDR3 sequences, under 40% of them appearing once. The receptor comes from a girl under 18 with multiple sclerosis. The rearrangement joins TRBV5-1 to TRBJ2-1; 8 positions agree with TRBD2. The sample taken for sequencing was blood. The CDR3 protein is CASSVTGTRTVGEQFF. CDR3 DNA: TGCGCCAGCAGCGTAACCGGGACTAGAACGGTGGGTGAGCAGTTCTTC.